This T cell receptor (beta chain) was captured in a study of technical replicates of blood from a few donors. The repertoire was sequenced with immunoSEQ multiplex PCR; TCRdb's copy has only in-frame clones and lacks some. The sample has 76,000 or so clones; around 86% are singletons. Germline V CDR1 and CDR2: SNHLY, FYNNEI. The CDR3 totals 13 residues. J gave up 7 bases and V 10 bases, and 9 bases lay outside the gene matches. Material for sequencing was PBMCs. The source of this sequence is a human donor in good health. Some clones in this sample may be carry-over from other donors' samples. J is TRBJ1-4 and V is TRBV2; 7 bases match TRBD1. CDR3 in amino acids: CATNGAGGEKLFF. Written as DNA, the CDR3 is TGTGCCACCAACGGGGCAGGGGGTGAAAAACTGTTTTTT.